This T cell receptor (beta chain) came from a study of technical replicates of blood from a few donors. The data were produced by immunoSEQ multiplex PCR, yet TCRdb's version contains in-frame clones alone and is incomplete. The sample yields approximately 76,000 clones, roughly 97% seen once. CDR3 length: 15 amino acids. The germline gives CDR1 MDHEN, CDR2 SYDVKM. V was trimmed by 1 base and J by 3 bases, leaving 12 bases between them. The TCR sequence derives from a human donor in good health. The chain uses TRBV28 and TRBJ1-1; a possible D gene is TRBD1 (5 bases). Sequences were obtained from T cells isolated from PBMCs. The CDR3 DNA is TGTGCCAGCAGTTTATTCGGGGGAGGACACACTGAAGCTTTCTTT. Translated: CASSLFGGGHTEAFF.